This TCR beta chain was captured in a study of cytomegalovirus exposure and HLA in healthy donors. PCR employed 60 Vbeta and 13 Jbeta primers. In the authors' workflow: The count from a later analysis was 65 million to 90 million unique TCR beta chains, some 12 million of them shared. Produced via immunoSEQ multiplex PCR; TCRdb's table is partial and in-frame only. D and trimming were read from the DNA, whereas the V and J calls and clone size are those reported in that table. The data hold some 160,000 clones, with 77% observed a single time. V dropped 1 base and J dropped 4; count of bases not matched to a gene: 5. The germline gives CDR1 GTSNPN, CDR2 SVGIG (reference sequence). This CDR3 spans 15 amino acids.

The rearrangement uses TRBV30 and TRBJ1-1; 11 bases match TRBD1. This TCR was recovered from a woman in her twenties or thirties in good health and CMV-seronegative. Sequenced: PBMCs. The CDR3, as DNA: TGTGCCTGGAGTGATCCTGGACAGGGGGCCACTGAAGCTTTCTTT. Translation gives CAWSDPGQGATEAFF.